This TCR beta chain comes out of a study of regulatory T cells in long-lasting Graves disease (dated by TCRdb to the early 2020s). About the full investigation: In the newly diagnosed Graves' disease group, patients had been taking antithyroid drugs for less than 3 months. Persistent Graves' disease patients were compared with newly diagnosed Graves' disease patients by peripheral blood TCR sequencing and RNA sequencing. The study was conducted in China and was registered as a clinical trial. A total of around 35 samples underwent TCR sequencing, from roughly 13 patients with persistent Graves' disease and roughly 20 patients with newly diagnosed Graves' disease. On the study overall, not on this receptor specifically: The study examined only peripheral blood because the primary lesion, thyroid tissue, could not be accessed. TRBV28, TRBJ1-2 and TRBJ2-5 were preferentially used in persistent disease, while TRBV20-1 and TRBJ2-1 were favored in newly diagnosed disease. The authors acknowledged the small sample size as a limitation that may reduce accuracy. Only the TCR beta chain was sequenced and analyzed. Persistent Graves' disease patients showed lower TCR Shannon entropy and fewer highly expanded clones than newly diagnosed patients, suggesting clonal expansion. A larger number of public clonotypes was shared among persistent patients (approximately 2,600) than among newly diagnosed patients (roughly 1,000).

The library was made by multiplex PCR. The sequencer listed for this sample is Illumina HiSeq 4000. To build TCR beta libraries, CDR3 regions were amplified by Arm-PCR using iRepertoire HTBI primers. Before sequencing, the PCR products went through gel purification. For the original study's pipeline: Gene usage analysis of CDR3 amino acid clonotypes relied on the approximately 62 TRBV and about 13 TRBJ segments identified across samples. COPE and FqMerger were used to merge filtered high-quality paired reads into contigs. BLAST was used to align contigs to IMGT TRBV, TRBD and TRBJ reference genes, with CDR3 defined following IMGT. Any clonotype with a frequency above 0.1% was classified as a highly expanded clone. Repertoire diversity was measured by Shannon entropy, and V-J evenness by the Gini coefficient. Public clonotypes were defined as clonotypes shared by more than one individual. The raw public data were reprocessed by TCRdb itself: fastp quality trimming at Q25, MiXCR clonotype calling, in-frame beta chains only. Rows matching on CDR3 protein sequence are summarized as one entry with the most common DNA and genes. TCRdb's processing, not the authors' own work, is the source of the V and J calls. The sample profile shows just over 600,000 distinct CDR3 sequences; roughly 16% of them were found once. Approximately 20% of the sample comes from the top ten.

CDR1 and CDR2, per the germline V gene, are KGHSH and LQKENI. From cysteine to phenylalanine, the CDR3 is 16 amino acids long. The DNA shown is the 48-base CDR3, in frame from base 1. Here V drops 3 bases and J drops 2 bases, and the junction holds 6 bases not matched to any gene. This clonotype was seen a few times. Its cognate antigen has yet to be identified. No base quality information exists; no much larger clone differs at one position. The time point label on this specimen signifies: newly diagnosed GD, antithyroid drugs for less than 3 months. For both TCR sequencing and RNA sequencing, RNA was extracted from PBMCs using TRIzol. The diagnosis of Graves' disease was made according to American Thyroid Association guidelines. The patients came from an endocrinology department in Xi'an, China. Each patient gave 7 to 9.5 milliliters of peripheral blood, collected in an EDTA anticoagulant tube. Ficoll Paque Plus density gradient separation was used to isolate PBMCs, and no further T cell sorting was done. An Agilent 2100 Bioanalyzer and agarose gel were used to check RNA quality, while a NanoDrop 2000 measured RNA concentration.

The same data also contributed to another study, on T cells in Graves' hyperthyroidism and ophthalmopathy. As that second study puts it: A patient counted as having stable Graves' hyperthyroidism if no progression to ophthalmopathy occurred over 18 months of follow-up. Hyperthyroidism patients were newly diagnosed, had a disease duration of under 2 months, and were aged 18 to 65 years. Exclusion was applied to patients with uncontrolled infections, other autoimmune diseases, pregnancy or lactation. Diagnoses relied on clinical symptoms, serum thyroxine and TRAb, thyroid ultrasound and orbital computed tomography. A first-round RT-PCR of the TCR CDR3 used the HTBI primer set with the Qiagen OneStep RT-PCR kit. Most expanded thyroid clonotypes (frequency above 0.001) were also detected in blood, a finding suggesting that blood repertoires may reflect thyroid immune responses. In cross-validation, a model built on a 13 V-J signature told ophthalmopathy apart from stable hyperthyroidism with less than 90% sensitivity and 81% to 82% specificity, and in testing the same model reached 80%/75%. In validation, the model predicted progression to ophthalmopathy with about 71% sensitivity and over 72% specificity, a median of approximately 6.7 months before onset. To identify TCR V-J signatures that set the groups apart, the researchers used a discovery cohort of 90 to 100 patients, made up of approximately 43 with Graves' ophthalmopathy and around 58 with stable Graves' hyperthyroidism. Prospective prediction of ophthalmopathy was tested in an independent validation cohort of under 20 hyperthyroidism patients and 15 to 17 patients who later progressed to ophthalmopathy. For training and testing, the 80 to 100 patients in the discovery cohort were randomly divided in a 7:3 ratio. Thyroid tissue and blood T-cell repertoires from about six Graves' hyperthyroidism patients were also compared in the study. Following sampling, methimazole starting at 30 mg daily was given to hyperthyroidism patients, and high-dose intravenous methylprednisolone was given to ophthalmopathy patients. The libraries were constructed in a second round of multiplex PCR and then size-selected and purified. The libraries were sequenced on an Illumina HiSeq2000 using paired-end 100 bp reads. SOAPnuke was used to process the raw data, throwing out any read that contained adapters or uncalled bases, had a mean Phred below 15, or lacked an exact constant-primer or identifier match. COPE v1.2.5 was used to merge high-quality paired reads, and clonotypes were defined as unique nucleotide sequences. MiTCR v1.1 was used to align clonotypes to the IMGT TRBV, TRBD and TRBJ reference segments. The analysis was restricted to V-J combinations with a frequency above 0.0001, which together covered 99% to 99.2% of the repertoires. The TCS score was defined as F50 (clonal expansion) divided by E x V (chaos), with BLOSUM62-based TCRdist calculated between CDR3 peptides within each V-J. Welch's t-statistics and random forest reduced around 550 V-J features to under 15, which were used in a naive Bayes classifier (R e1071). Sample size was not statistically predetermined, and investigators were not blinded to group allocation. TCR Vbeta CDR3 sequencing of 120 to 150 peripheral blood samples (more than 40 ophthalmopathy, roughly 74 hyperthyroidism and some 17 progressor patients) is reported in the paper.

The rearrangement joined TRBV18 to TRBJ2-7; TRBD2 aligns with 11 central bases. The sample in question was peripheral blood mononuclear cells (PBMCs), obtained at new diagnosis, from a patient treated with antithyroid drugs. The sequence was collected from a woman aged 25 to 39 with Graves disease. Donor details come from another sample of the same person, matched by shared clones. The CDR3 protein: CASSPPGTSGTYEQYF. In nucleotide form, the sequence is TGTGCCAGCTCACCCCCCGGGACTAGCGGTACCTACGAGCAGTACTTC.